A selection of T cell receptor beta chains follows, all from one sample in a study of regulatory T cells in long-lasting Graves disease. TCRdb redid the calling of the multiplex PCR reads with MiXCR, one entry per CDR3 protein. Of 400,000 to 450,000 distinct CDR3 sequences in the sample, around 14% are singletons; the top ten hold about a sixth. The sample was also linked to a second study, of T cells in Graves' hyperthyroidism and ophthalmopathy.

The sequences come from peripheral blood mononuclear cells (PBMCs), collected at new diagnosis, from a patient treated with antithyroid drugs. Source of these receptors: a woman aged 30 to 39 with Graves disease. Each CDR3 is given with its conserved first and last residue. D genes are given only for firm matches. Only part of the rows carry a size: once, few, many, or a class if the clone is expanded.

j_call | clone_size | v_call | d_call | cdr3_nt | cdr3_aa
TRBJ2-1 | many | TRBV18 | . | TGTGCCAGCTCACCAACTCGCACCGGGGATGAGCAGTTCTTC | CASSPTRTGDEQFF
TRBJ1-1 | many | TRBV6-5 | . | TGTGCCAGCAGTTACACCGGTTCAATGAACACTGAAGCTTTCTTT | CASSYTGSMNTEAFF
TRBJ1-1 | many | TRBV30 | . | TGTGCCTGGACCAGGATCGTGAACACTGAAGCTTTCTTT | CAWTRIVNTEAFF
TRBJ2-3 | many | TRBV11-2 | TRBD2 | TGTGCCAGCAGCGCCCCGGGACTAGATACAGATACGCAGTATTTT | CASSAPGLDTDTQYF
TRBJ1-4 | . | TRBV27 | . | TGTGCCAGCATGGCCGACCTAAATGAAAAACTGTTTTTT | CASMADLNEKLFF
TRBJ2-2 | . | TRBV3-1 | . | TGTGCCACAAGAAGAGGCGGGAACACCGGGGAGCTGTTTTTT | CATRRGGNTGELFF
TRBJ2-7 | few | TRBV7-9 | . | TGTGCCAGCAGCTTAGTGGGCGCAGAGTCCTACGAGCAGTACTTC | CASSLVGAESYEQYF
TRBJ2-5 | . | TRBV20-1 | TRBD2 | TGCAGTGCCGGACTAGCGGGGGGGGGGGAGACCCAGTACTTC | CSAGLAGGGETQYF
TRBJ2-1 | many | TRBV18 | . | TGTGCCAGCTCCCCCACAGGTTCGGATGAGCAGTTCTTC | CASSPTGSDEQFF
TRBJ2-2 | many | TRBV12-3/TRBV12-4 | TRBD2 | TGTGCCAGCAGTTTAGCTGTTAGGACTAGCGGGAGTCAAGCCGGGGAGCTGTTTTTT | CASSLAVRTSGSQAGELFF
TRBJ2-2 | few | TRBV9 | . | TGTGCCAGCAGCGTCGGAGGGACGGGGGCCAACACCGGGGAGCTGTTTTTT | CASSVGGTGANTGELFF
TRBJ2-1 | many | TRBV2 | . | TGTGCCAGCACCGGTTATTACAATGAGCAGTTCTTC | CASTGYYNEQFF
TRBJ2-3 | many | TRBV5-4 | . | TGTGCCAGCAGCCCCCTGGAATATGATACGCAGTATTTT | CASSPLEYDTQYF
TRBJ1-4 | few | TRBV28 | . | TGTGCCAGCAGTTTAACGTCGCTCAGGAGGGAAAAACTGTTTTTT | CASSLTSLRREKLFF
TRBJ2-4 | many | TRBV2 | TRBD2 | TGTGCCAGCAGTGAGGGGACTACCAAAAACATTCAGTACTTC | CASSEGTTKNIQYF
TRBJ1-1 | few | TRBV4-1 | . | TGCGCCAGCAGCCTGGAGGTCGGGCAGGTAGCTGAAGCTTTCTTT | CASSLEVGQVAEAFF
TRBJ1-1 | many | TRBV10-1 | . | TGCGCCAGCAGTGAGTCACCAGGGACGAACACTGAAGCTTTCTTT | CASSESPGTNTEAFF
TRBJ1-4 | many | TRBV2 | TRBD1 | TGTGCCAGCGAAGACAGGGTTGATAGTGAAAAACTGTTTTTT | CASEDRVDSEKLFF
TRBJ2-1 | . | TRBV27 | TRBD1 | TGTGCCAGCAGTCCACTAACAGGGGGGAACAATGAGCAGTTCTTC | CASSPLTGGNNEQFF
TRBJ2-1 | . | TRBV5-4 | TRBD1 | TGTGCCAGCAGCCCGGGACAGGGTGACGATGAGCAGTTCTTC | CASSPGQGDDEQFF
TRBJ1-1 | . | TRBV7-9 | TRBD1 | TGTGCCAGCAGCTTAGGGACAGGTTTTAGCACTGAAGCTTTCTTT | CASSLGTGFSTEAFF
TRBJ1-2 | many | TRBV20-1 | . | TGCAGTGTCAAATCCGGTCCTAACTATGGCTACACCTTC | CSVKSGPNYGYTF
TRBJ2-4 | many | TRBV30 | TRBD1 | TGTGCCTGGAGTAGGGGGCCTACAGCCAAAAACATTCAGTACTTC | CAWSRGPTAKNIQYF
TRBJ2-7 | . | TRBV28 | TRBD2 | TGTGCCAGCAGTTTAGGGGGACTAGCGGGAGGCTGCGAGCAGTACTTC | CASSLGGLAGGCEQYF
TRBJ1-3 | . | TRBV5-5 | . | TGTGCCAGCAGCCTCATTACACAAGGAAACACCATATATTTT | CASSLITQGNTIYF
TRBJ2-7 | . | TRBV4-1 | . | TGCGCCAGCAGCCAAGGGGAGAGAATAGCGACTTCCTACGAGCAGTACTTC | CASSQGERIATSYEQYF
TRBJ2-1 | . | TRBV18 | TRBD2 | TGTGCCAGCTCAACCCTGGGGGCGGGAGGCGGTGAGCAGTTCTTC | CASSTLGAGGGEQFF
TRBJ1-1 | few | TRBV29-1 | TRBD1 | TGCAGCGTTGAGAGGAGGGACAGCTTGAACACTGAAGCTTTCTTT | CSVERRDSLNTEAFF
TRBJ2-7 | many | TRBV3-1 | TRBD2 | TGTGCCAGCAGCCAAGAAATAGGGCTAGCGGAAACCTACGAGCAGTACTTC | CASSQEIGLAETYEQYF
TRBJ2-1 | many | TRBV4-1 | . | TGCGCCAGCAGCCAAGGTCCAGGGGTGGTGCAGTTCTTC | CASSQGPGVVQFF
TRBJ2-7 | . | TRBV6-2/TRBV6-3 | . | TGTGCCAGCAGCCAAGGACCCAGCGGAAGGAGGTATGAGCAGTACTTC | CASSQGPSGRRYEQYF
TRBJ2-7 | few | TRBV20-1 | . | TGCAGTGCTTTCACATCCTACGAGCAGTACTTC | CSAFTSYEQYF
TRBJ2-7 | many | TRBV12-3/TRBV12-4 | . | TGTGCCAGCAGAGGAGGGGGAGATTCCGAGCAGTACTTC | CASRGGGDSEQYF
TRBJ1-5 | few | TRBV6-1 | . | TGTGCCAGCACCAAAACCGGGACGGGAATTCGGGGGAGCAATCAGCCCCAGCATTTT | CASTKTGTGIRGSNQPQHF
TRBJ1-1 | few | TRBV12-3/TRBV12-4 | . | TGTGCCAGCAGTTTTAGTACGGGCACTGAAGCTTTCTTT | CASSFSTGTEAFF
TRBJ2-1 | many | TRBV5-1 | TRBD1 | TGCGCCAGCAGATCGACCTCGGGACAGGGGGGCAATGAGCAGTTCTTC | CASRSTSGQGGNEQFF
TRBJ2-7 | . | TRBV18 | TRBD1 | TGTGCCAGCTCACCCGGGACAGGGGAACACGAGCAGTACTTC | CASSPGTGEHEQYF
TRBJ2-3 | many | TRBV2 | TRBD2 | TGTGCCAGTACCAATATGGGACTAGCGGACACAGATACGCAGTATTTT | CASTNMGLADTDTQYF
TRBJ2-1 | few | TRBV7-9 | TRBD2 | TGTGCCAGCAGCTTAGTCGAAGCGGGGGGACCCGTTTACAATGAGCAGTTCTTC | CASSLVEAGGPVYNEQFF
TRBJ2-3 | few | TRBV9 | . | TGTGCCAGCAGCGCCTTAGGGGAAGGCCACACAGATACGCAGTATTTT | CASSALGEGHTDTQYF
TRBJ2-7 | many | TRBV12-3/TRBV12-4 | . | TGTGCCAGCAGTCTGGACCTCTACGAGCAGTACTTC | CASSLDLYEQYF
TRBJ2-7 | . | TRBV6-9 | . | TGCGCCACCCCCGGTTGCGGGCAGTACTTC | CATPGCGQYF
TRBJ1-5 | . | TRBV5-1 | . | TGCGCCAGCAGCTGGGGGGGAAATAGCAATCAGCCCCAGCATTTT | CASSWGGNSNQPQHF
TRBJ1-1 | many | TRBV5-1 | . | TGCGCCAGCAGCTTGAATCTCAGGGCCCGGAGGGGGGCTGAAGCTTTCTTT | CASSLNLRARRGAEAFF
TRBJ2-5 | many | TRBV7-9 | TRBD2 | TGTGCCAGCAGCTTCACGACTAGCGGGAGTGAGACCCAGTACTTC | CASSFTTSGSETQYF
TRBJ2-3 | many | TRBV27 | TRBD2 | TGTGCCAGCATCCCAGGCGGGGGGAGCACAGATACGCAGTATTTT | CASIPGGGSTDTQYF
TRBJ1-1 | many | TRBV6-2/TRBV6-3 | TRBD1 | TGTGCCAGCAGTAAACCACGGACAGGGTTGGGGACTGAAGCTTTCTTT | CASSKPRTGLGTEAFF
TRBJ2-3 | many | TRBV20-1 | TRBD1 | TGCAGTGCTAGCGTCCCCGACAGGGGGCATAGAGATACGCAGTATTTT | CSASVPDRGHRDTQYF
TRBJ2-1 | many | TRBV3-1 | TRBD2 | TGTGCCAGCAGCCGGACTAGTGGTGAGCAGTTCTTC | CASSRTSGEQFF
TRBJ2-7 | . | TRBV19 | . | TGTGCCAGTAGTCAAACTGGCCAGGGGTCTTACGAGCAGTACTTC | CASSQTGQGSYEQYF
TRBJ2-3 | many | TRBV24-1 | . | TGTGCCACCAGTCACGGGGGAGACCAAAATACGCAGTATTTT | CATSHGGDQNTQYF
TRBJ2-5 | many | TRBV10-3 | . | TGTGCCATCAGTGTGCAGGGCCGAATAGAGACCCAGTACTTC | CAISVQGRIETQYF
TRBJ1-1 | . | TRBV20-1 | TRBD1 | TGCAGTGCTTCCGCTCGGGACAGGGGAGTTCGGCACCCTACTGAAGCTTTCTTT | CSASARDRGVRHPTEAFF
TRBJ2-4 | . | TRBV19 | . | TGTGCCAGTAGTATAGGGATGGAAGGGACCAAAAACATTCAGTACTTC | CASSIGMEGTKNIQYF
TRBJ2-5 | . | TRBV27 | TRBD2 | TGTGCCAGCAGTTTAGGCTCAGCGGGAGGGCCAGAGACCCAGTACTTC | CASSLGSAGGPETQYF